The rows below give T cell receptor beta chains drawn from one sample of a study of preoperative IRX-2 immunotherapy in early breast cancer. Libraries were prepared by immunoSEQ multiplex PCR; TCRdb keeps only in-frame clonotypes and omits some of them. The table records around 62,000 clones, approximately 95% of them present only once. Sample collection occurred from a patient treated with IRX-2 immunotherapy. Source of these receptors: a human donor with breast cancer. Both conserved end residues are part of each CDR3. Fields, in order: D gene, J gene, clone size, V gene, CDR3 protein, CDR3 DNA. The D gene is left open where the match is weak. Only some rows state a clone size, as once, few, many or a class for expanded clones.

. TRBJ1-6 . TRBV15 CATSRDLQVYNSPLHF TGTGCCACCAGCAGAGATCTACAGGTTTATAATTCACCCCTCCACTTT
. TRBJ2-2 . TRBV5-1 CASSLQGITGELFF TGCGCCAGCAGCTTGCAGGGCATCACCGGGGAGCTGTTTTTT
. TRBJ2-1 . TRBV9 CASSVRSHYNEQFF TGTGCCAGCAGCGTAAGGTCGCACTACAATGAGCAGTTCTTC
TRBD1 TRBJ1-1 . TRBV7-6 CASSSGQGMNTEAFF TGTGCCAGCAGCTCAGGACAGGGAATGAACACTGAAGCTTTCTTT
TRBD2 TRBJ2-7 . TRBV4-1 CASSPSGGFHEQYF TGCGCCAGCAGCCCTAGCGGCGGTTTCCACGAGCAGTACTTC
. TRBJ1-1 . TRBV5-6 CASSLRGEAEAFF TGTGCCAGCAGCTTGAGGGGGGAGGCTGAAGCTTTCTTT
. TRBJ2-2 . TRBV7-2 CASSFGGAGTGELFF TGTGCCAGCAGCTTTGGGGGGGCGGGCACCGGGGAGCTGTTTTTT
. TRBJ2-7 . TRBV11-3 CASSLDGGHEQYF TGTGCCAGCAGCTTGGATGGCGGACACGAGCAGTACTTC
. TRBJ2-7 . TRBV7-2 CASSLGFRQLSEQYF TGTGCCAGCAGCTTAGGCTTTCGGCAGCTCAGCGAGCAGTACTTC
. TRBJ2-7 . TRBV28 CASSSWYEQYF TGTGCCAGCAGTTCGTGGTACGAGCAGTACTTC
TRBD1 TRBJ1-3 . TRBV28 CASSRPTGGSGNTIYF TGTGCCAGCAGTAGGCCAACAGGGGGCTCTGGAAACACCATATATTTT
TRBD1 TRBJ1-1 once TRBV28 CASSLLDRPTTEAFF TGTGCCAGCAGTTTACTGGACAGGCCAACCACTGAAGCTTTCTTT
. TRBJ2-7 . TRBV13 CASSARGAGEGEQYF TGTGCCAGCAGCGCGAGGGGGGCCGGGGAGGGGGAGCAGTACTTC
. TRBJ2-3 . TRBV20-1 CSASGGDTQYF TGCAGTGCTAGTGGCGGAGATACGCAGTATTTT
. TRBJ2-7 . TRBV5-1 CASSLGQTEQYF TGCGCCAGCAGCTTGGGGCAGACGGAGCAGTACTTC
. TRBJ2-3 once TRBV27 CASSLGVMTDTQYF TGTGCCAGCAGCCTGGGGGTTATGACAGATACGCAGTATTTT
. TRBJ2-5 . TRBV10-3 CAISEARRGTAQETQYF TGTGCCATCAGTGAGGCTAGACGAGGAACAGCCCAAGAGACCCAGTACTTC
TRBD2 TRBJ2-3 . TRBV4-3 CASSQGASSGGNADTQYF TGCGCCAGCAGCCAAGGGGCGTCTAGCGGGGGGAACGCAGATACGCAGTATTTT
TRBD1 TRBJ1-2 once TRBV29-1 CSVGLTGNGYTF TGCAGCGTGGGACTGACAGGGAATGGCTACACCTTC
. TRBJ2-2 . TRBV5-4 CASSLDWGSGELFF TGTGCCAGCAGCTTGGACTGGGGATCGGGGGAGCTGTTTTTT
. TRBJ2-7 . TRBV2 CASTLSEGAGLGF TGTGCCAGCACCCTCTCCGAAGGGGCAGGTTTGGGCTTC
TRBD1 TRBJ1-1 . TRBV29-1 CSVAQGQETEAFF TGCAGCGTGGCCCAGGGACAGGAGACTGAAGCTTTCTTT
. TRBJ1-1 . TRBV28 CATSLRGENTEAFF TGTGCCACCTCTCTCCGGGGCGAGAACACTGAAGCTTTCTTT
. TRBJ1-2 . TRBV5-5 CASSNGIGAGYGYTF TGTGCCAGCAGCAACGGGATAGGGGCCGGCTATGGCTACACCTTC
TRBD2 TRBJ2-7 . TRBV7-8 CASSHSGAPGEQYF TGTGCCAGCAGCCATAGCGGGGCCCCGGGCGAGCAGTACTTC
TRBD1 TRBJ2-7 . TRBV7-2 CASSLNRGWYEQYF TGTGCCAGCAGCTTAAACAGGGGATGGTACGAGCAGTACTTC
TRBD2 TRBJ2-7 . TRBV5-1 CASSRGLAGDRYEQYF TGCGCCAGCAGCCGGGGACTAGCGGGTGACCGCTACGAGCAGTACTTC
. TRBJ1-2 . TRBV28 CASSLYRDGYTF TGTGCCAGCAGTTTATACAGGGATGGCTACACCTTC
TRBD2 TRBJ2-1 . TRBV4-2 CASSSSSGTSGSLSYNEQFF TGTGCCAGCAGTTCGTCGAGTGGGACTAGCGGGAGCCTATCCTACAATGAGCAGTTCTTC
. TRBJ1-2 . TRBV19 CASSTPSRSNYGYTF TGTGCCAGTAGTACGCCAAGCCGCTCTAACTATGGCTACACCTTC
TRBD1 TRBJ1-2 . TRBV28 CASSLRGGQGMYGYTF TGTGCCAGCAGTTTAAGGGGGGGACAGGGGATGTATGGCTACACCTTC
. TRBJ1-3 . TRBV4-3 CASSEQPPGSSGNTIYF TGCGCCAGCAGCGAACAACCGCCTGGCAGCTCTGGAAACACCATATATTTT
. TRBJ1-3 once TRBV30 CAWSTTGLPVHF TGTGCCTGGAGTACCACGGGCCTCCCCGTACATTTT
. TRBJ2-7 . TRBV9 CASSLGQGYYEQYF TGTGCCAGCAGCTTAGGGCAGGGGTACTACGAGCAGTACTTC
TRBD2 TRBJ2-7 once TRBV6-5 CASSLLAGVYYEQYF TGTGCCAGCAGCCTACTAGCGGGGGTCTACTACGAGCAGTACTTC
TRBD1 TRBJ2-1 . TRBV6-6 CASTRQGSSYNEQFF TGTGCCAGCACCCGACAGGGGAGCTCCTACAATGAGCAGTTCTTC
. TRBJ2-7 . TRBV6-5 CASSLRGATYEQYF TGTGCCAGCAGCCTACGGGGGGCGACCTACGAGCAGTACTTC
TRBD1 TRBJ1-5 . TRBV7-2 CASSSGTGRNQPQHF TGTGCCAGCAGCTCAGGGACAGGGCGGAATCAGCCCCAGCATTTT
. TRBJ2-7 . TRBV4-2 CASSQLGQDARSNPYEQYF TGTGCCAGCAGCCAACTAGGGCAGGACGCCCGGAGTAACCCATACGAGCAGTACTTC
. TRBJ1-1 . TRBV19 CASSGGPGRGTEAFF TGTGCCAGTAGTGGGGGGCCGGGGCGGGGCACTGAAGCTTTCTTT
. TRBJ2-1 . TRBV2 CASSRDLSSYNEQFF TGTGCCAGCAGTAGGGACCTCAGCTCCTACAATGAGCAGTTCTTC
TRBD2 TRBJ2-3 . TRBV25-1 CASSDWASGPDTQYF TGTGCCAGCAGTGATTGGGCTAGCGGCCCAGATACGCAGTATTTT
TRBD1 TRBJ1-3 . TRBV9 CASSAVWTGAANTIYF TGTGCCAGCAGCGCCGTTTGGACAGGGGCCGCAAACACCATATATTTT
. TRBJ2-1 . TRBV30 CAWSSRGSLYEQFF TGTGCCTGGAGTTCCAGGGGTTCCCTTTATGAGCAGTTCTTC